This T cell receptor beta chain was retrieved from a study of T cells after yellow fever vaccination. Study information: Sorting by CD3, CD45RA, CCR7 and CD95 gave EM, EMRA, CM and Tscm subsets.

Findings and limits, study-wide: Peak timing came faster in the weaker secondary response, day 5 versus 15.

This clonotype was picked up many times. Germline V gives CDR1 SGHKS, CDR2 YYEKEE (reference sequence). The CDR3 length is 12 residues. V was clipped by 0 bases and J by 4 bases, with 4 bases between them. TCRdb processed the 5' RACE reads anew with MiXCR; each CDR3 protein has one entry. This repertoire shows 30,000 to 35,000 distinct CDR3 sequences, about 6.6% found once; its top ten account for roughly 22%. This receptor was identified in a man younger than 35 who received the YFV17D yellow fever vaccine. Sequenced material: PBMCs, either bulk or a sorted T-cell subset (CD4+, CD8+, memory, or dextramer-sorted; not recorded which), taken on the day of the first yellow fever vaccination. The V and J genes are TRBV5-5 and TRBJ1-2; D remains ambiguous. The CDR3 coding sequence is TGTGCCAGCAGCTTGGACAGCTATGGCTACACCTTC. The encoded protein is CASSLDSYGYTF.